The next 30 T cell receptor beta chains were all read from a single sample in a study of response to subunit inactivated influenza vaccine. TCRdb reprocessed the RT-PCR reads via MiXCR and lists one record per CDR3 protein. The table includes about 650,000 distinct CDR3 sequences, 13% to 15% detected once. Sample: PBMCs from blood, taken roughly 2 weeks before vaccination. The receptors come from a man aged 45-65 years who received an inactivated influenza vaccine.

The chain employs TRBV9 and TRBJ2-7, with a tentative D call TRBD1 (5 bases). Germline V lookup: CDR1 SGDLS, CDR2 YYNGEE. The length of the CDR3 is 14 residues. Deletions cut 4 bases from V and 10 bases from J, with 21 bases between. The CDR3 region is CASSPRGSWPEQYF. In DNA, the CDR3 is TGTGCCAGCAGCCCAAGGGGCTCATGGCCAGAACAGTACTTC.

The rearrangement links TRBV4-1 to TRBJ1-2; 10 bases are a match to TRBD1. This CDR3 contains 20 residues. CDR1 and CDR2 (germline): MGHRA, YSYEKL. V lost 0 bases and J lost 4; bases outside the gene matches: 17. The CDR3 loop reads CASSQDSTYRQGAFGYGYTF. Here the CDR3 DNA reads TGCGCCAGCAGCCAAGATTCAACCTACCGACAGGGGGCTTTTGGCTATGGCTACACCTTC.

This clonotype has ten or more counts. This CDR3 reads CASMTSGSIDEQFF. Written as DNA, the CDR3 is TGCGCCAGTATGACTAGCGGGAGTATCGATGAGCAGTTCTTC. The V and J genes are TRBV5-1 and TRBJ2-1; 12 positions agree with TRBD2. CDR1 and CDR2 (germline): SGHRS, YFSETQ. The CDR3 sequence is 14 residues long. The V segment lost 8 bases and the J segment 8 bases; nucleotides outside the gene matches: 8.

This clonotype was observed at least ten times. The V and J genes are TRBV12-3 or TRBV12-4 and TRBJ1-2, with D uncertain. V was shortened by 5 bases and J by 4 bases, with 17 bases between the two germline ends. This CDR3 contains 15 residues. The CDR3 coding sequence is TGTGCCAGCAGTCCTAGCGGGGTGGCACGCTATGGCTACACCTTC. This encodes CASSPSGVARYGYTF.

This clonotype was seen a few times. The J gene is TRBJ2-1, the V gene TRBV30; no clear D gene. This CDR3 spans 13 amino acids. In germline, CDR1 is GTSNPN, CDR2 SVGIG (reference sequence). The ends were cut back, 3 bases at V and 0 bases at J, with 6 bases in the middle. CDR3 region: CAWRRGSYNEQFF. CDR3 bases: TGTGCCTGGAGAAGAGGCTCCTACAATGAGCAGTTCTTC. The full variable domain, rest sourced from reference TRBV30 and TRBJ2-1, is SQTIHQWPATLVQPVGSPLSLECTVEGTSNPNLYWYRQAAGRGLQLLFYSVGIGQISSEVPQNLSASRPQDRQFILSSKKLLLSDSGFYLCAWRRGSYNEQFFGPGTRLTVL.

This clonotype was recorded at least ten times. The chain recombines TRBV20-1 with TRBJ2-3, with 9 positions matching TRBD2. Trimming took 5 bases from V and 2 from J; bases not matched to a gene: 11. The CDR3 extends over 16 amino acids. Germline-derived CDR1 and CDR2 are DFQATT and SNEGSKA (reference sequence). In DNA, the CDR3 is TGCAGTGCTCACGCGGCGCGGGAGGGCCACACAGATACGCAGTATTTT. Its translation: CSAHAAREGHTDTQYF.

This clonotype turned up a few times. This rearrangement joins TRBV6-5 to TRBJ2-7, with D hard to call. The CDR3 has 13 residues. Trimming took 2 bases from V and 4 from J, leaving 9 bases between them. The germline gives CDR1 MNHEY, CDR2 SVGAGI. The CDR3 bases are TGTGCCAGCAGTTACGGGAATACTTACGAGCAGTACTTC. It is translated as CASSYGNTYEQYF.

Ten or more counts support this clonotype. The genes are TRBV14 and TRBJ2-7, with D tentatively TRBD1 (5 bases). V lost 2 bases, J lost 2 bases, and 10 bases lay in between. This CDR3 has 14 residues. Germline CDR1 is SGHDN and CDR2 is FVKESK. CDR3 sequence (DNA): TGTGCCAGCAGCCAAAACCAGGGCCCCTACGAGCAGTACTTC. Amino acids: CASSQNQGPYEQYF.

The genes are TRBV4-1 and TRBJ2-3; D possibly corresponds to TRBD2 (5 bases). The germline gives CDR1 MGHRA, CDR2 YSYEKL. This CDR3 contains 19 residues. Trimming cost V 2 bases and J 1 base, with 22 bases left between them. The CDR3: CASSQPLRGSGSRTDTQYF. CDR3 sequence (DNA): TGCGCCAGCAGCCAACCTCTCCGGGGATCAGGTTCTCGCACAGATACGCAGTATTTT.

The chain links TRBV6-2 or TRBV6-3 to TRBJ2-7, with D possibly being TRBD1 (5 bases). Germline CDR1 MNHEY, CDR2 SVGEGT. V was trimmed by 7 bases and J by 5 bases, leaving 15 bases between them. The CDR3 sequence is 13 residues long. CDR3 loop: CASKLRETHEQYF. The CDR3 DNA reads as TGTGCCAGCAAACTCAGGGAAACCCACGAGCAGTACTTC.

This chain connects TRBV6-1 to TRBJ2-1; 10 bases match TRBD2. CDR3 length equals 15 residues. Trimming at V came to 2 bases and at J to 8 bases, leaving 6 bases not matched to a gene. The germline V gene has CDR1 MNHNS and CDR2 SASEGT. CDR3 in amino acids: CASSEFSGRADEQFF. The DNA of the CDR3 is TGTGCCAGCAGTGAATTCAGCGGGAGGGCCGATGAGCAGTTCTTC.

The chain links TRBV12-3 or TRBV12-4 to TRBJ1-5; D might be TRBD1 (6 bases). The CDR3 contains 14 residues. Trimming took 6 bases from V and 1 from J, leaving 10 bases between them. The chain's CDR3 is CASRKQGSNQPQHF. CDR3 DNA: TGTGCCAGCAGGAAACAGGGAAGCAATCAGCCCCAGCATTTT.

This clonotype appeared a few times. This chain uses TRBV4-3 with TRBJ2-5, with 7 bases fitting TRBD1. The germline gives CDR1 LGHNA, CDR2 YSLEER. The CDR3 has 15 amino acids. V lost 0 bases, J lost 8 bases, and 9 bases stayed unmatched. The CDR3 DNA sequence: TGCGCCAGCAGCCAAGAAGTTAACAGGGGAAAAACCCAGTACTTC. This codes for CASSQEVNRGKTQYF.

Only a few counts were recorded for this clonotype. The genes are TRBV7-9 and TRBJ2-5; TRBD2 matches at 10 bases. CDR1 is SEHNR, CDR2 FQNEAQ, per germline (reference sequence). The ends lost 2 bases at V and 4 bases at J; junction bases unmatched: 7. The CDR3 has 16 residues. The CDR3 loop reads CASSLMASGSGETQYF. The CDR3 DNA is TGTGCCAGCAGCTTAATGGCTAGCGGGAGTGGAGAGACCCAGTACTTC.

The rearrangement joins TRBV4-1 to TRBJ2-7; perhaps D is TRBD1 or TRBD2 (5 bases each). The germline V and J ends were trimmed by 1 base and 4 bases, with 11 bases remaining between them. The germline CDR1 and CDR2 sequences are MGHRA and YSYEKL. The CDR3 extends over 14 amino acids. CDR3 amino acids: CASSQGGDQYEQYF. The CDR3 DNA sequence: TGCGCCAGCAGCCAAGGAGGGGATCAATACGAGCAGTACTTC.

V and J are TRBV28 and TRBJ2-7, with TRBD1 identical over 9 bases. The CDR3 totals 15 residues. V trimming: 6 bases; J trimming: 4 bases; junction bases outside the gene matches: 10. The germline gives CDR1 MDHEN, CDR2 SYDVKM. The CDR3 is CASSKPGTGKYEQYF. The DNA of the CDR3 is TGTGCCAGCAGCAAACCCGGGACAGGGAAATACGAGCAGTACTTC.

V and J are TRBV7-8 and TRBJ2-3, with D maybe TRBD2 (6 bases). Germline V lookup: CDR1 SGHVS, CDR2 FQNEAQ. The CDR3 has 14 residues. V lost 1 base, J lost 5 bases, and 10 bases lay in between. The CDR3 here is CASSLVYGGDTQYF. CDR3 sequence (DNA): TGTGCCAGCAGCTTAGTGTACGGGGGAGATACGCAGTATTTT.

This clonotype was seen ten or more times. The chain links TRBV15 to TRBJ2-3; D call uncertain. Germline values: CDR1 LNHNV, CDR2 YYDKDF (reference sequence). Trimming took off 0 bases at V and 10 bases at J, with 17 bases between the two ends. CDR3 length: 15 residues. The CDR3 nucleotides read TGTGCCACCAGCAGAGATGTCCCGGGCGGTGGGGCGCAGTATTTT. The encoded protein is CATSRDVPGGGAQYF.

The chain carries TRBV12-3 or TRBV12-4 and TRBJ1-6; D not resolved. Trimming shortened V by 1 base and J by 9 bases, and 10 bases separated the two germline ends. The CDR3 has 14 residues. For the CDR3, the DNA is TGTGCCAGCAGTTTAGGTGGCGCAGGTTCACCCCTCCACTTT. Amino acids: CASSLGGAGSPLHF.

This clonotype turned up a few times. V gene TRBV20-1 combines with J gene TRBJ2-7, with 14 bases lining up with TRBD2. V lost 5 bases, J lost 5 bases, and 8 bases stayed unmatched. The germline gives CDR1 DFQATT, CDR2 SNEGSKA (reference sequence). This CDR3 comprises 15 residues. CDR3 sequence (DNA): TGCAGTGCTGGCGGGACTAGCGGGAGTAGGAACGAGCAGTACTTC. It yields the protein CSAGGTSGSRNEQYF.

This clonotype was seen many times. The chain carries TRBV4-1 and TRBJ1-2, with D perhaps TRBD1 (5 bases). The CDR3 consists of 16 residues. Germline CDR1 MGHRA, CDR2 YSYEKL. Trimming took off 2 bases at V and 0 bases at J, with 13 bases between the two ends. CDR3 sequence: CASSQRRDPSNYGYTF. DNA for the CDR3: TGCGCCAGCAGCCAAAGACGGGACCCTTCTAACTATGGCTACACCTTC.

The V and J genes are TRBV10-3 and TRBJ2-3, with 10 bases that match TRBD1. The germline V gene encodes CDR1 ENHRY and CDR2 SYGVKD. The CDR3 contains 13 residues. V lost 11 bases to trimming and J lost 5 bases; unmatched junction nucleotides: 7. CDR3 DNA: TGTGCCGCCGCGACAGGGGGCGGAGATACGCAGTATTTT. Translation: CAAATGGGDTQYF.

The chain joins TRBV2 to TRBJ2-7; D is ambiguous. The CDR3 totals 11 residues. The germline CDR1 and CDR2 sequences are SNHLY and FYNNEI. V was shortened by 6 bases and J by 6 bases, with 9 bases between the two germline ends. CDR3 DNA: TGTGCCAGCAGCCCCATAATCGAGCAGTACTTC. It codes for CASSPIIEQYF.

This clonotype appeared a few times. The chain uses TRBV5-8 and TRBJ1-2, with 7 bases matching TRBD1. Losses at the gene ends were 4 bases for V and 3 bases for J; bases not matched to a gene: 6. Germline V CDR1 and CDR2: SGHTS, YDEGEE. The CDR3 extends over 14 amino acids. CDR3 protein: CASSPLGTDYGYTF. The CDR3 DNA follows: TGTGCCAGCAGCCCCCTCGGGACAGACTATGGCTACACCTTC.

This clonotype was counted between two and nine times. The gene calls are TRBV19 and TRBJ2-7; D remains ambiguous. Germline CDR1 is LNHDA and CDR2 is SQIVND (reference sequence). The CDR3 contains 13 residues. Trimming shortened V by 5 bases and J by 0 bases, and 8 bases separated the two germline ends. CDR3 sequence: CASSLVNSYEQYF. CDR3 nucleotides: TGTGCCAGTAGTTTGGTGAACTCCTACGAGCAGTACTTC.

The chain recombines TRBV10-3 with TRBJ2-7, with 10 bases identical to TRBD2. This CDR3 is built from 20 residues. The junction had 18 bases not matched to a gene; V was cut back by 0 bases and J by 4 bases. Per germline, CDR1 ENHRY and CDR2 SYGVKD. CDR3 bases: TGTGCCATCAGTGAGTCTCACCCTAGCGGGAGAAAAGGGTTTACTTACGAGCAGTACTTC. Its protein is CAISESHPSGRKGFTYEQYF.

The rearrangement joins TRBV12-3 or TRBV12-4 to TRBJ2-4; D is undetermined. V was clipped by 3 bases and J by 8 bases, with 17 bases between them. The CDR3 totals 15 residues. The CDR3 reads CASSFLGSPQDIQYF. DNA for the CDR3: TGTGCCAGCAGTTTTCTGGGCTCACCCCAGGACATTCAGTACTTC.

The sample holds a few counts of this clonotype. This chain joins TRBV20-1 and TRBJ2-1; 10 bases agree with TRBD2. This CDR3 has 16 amino acids. The V gene end was trimmed by 4 bases and the J gene end by 2 bases; junction bases not matched to a gene: 8. Germline assignment: CDR1 DFQATT and CDR2 SNEGSKA (reference sequence). CDR3 loop: CSAMSSSGSAYNEQFF. In DNA, the CDR3 is TGCAGTGCTATGTCCTCTAGCGGGAGTGCCTACAATGAGCAGTTCTTC.

The chain carries TRBV6-5 and TRBJ1-2; 7 nucleotides line up with TRBD1. Germline CDR1 MNHEY, CDR2 SVGAGI. The junction had 12 bases not matched to a gene; V was cut back by 3 bases and J by 8 bases. CDR3 length equals 15 residues. This CDR3 reads CASSYWGTDMAGYTF. The CDR3 DNA follows: TGTGCCAGCAGTTATTGGGGGACAGATATGGCAGGCTACACCTTC.

This clonotype was observed many times. The chain joins TRBV7-9 to TRBJ1-6; possibly TRBD1 for D (6 bases). The CDR3 length is 15 residues. The germline gives CDR1 SEHNR, CDR2 FQNEAQ (reference sequence). V lost 5 bases and J lost 3, with 11 bases in between. The CDR3 DNA reads TGTGCCAGCAGCACCATGACAGGCTATAATTCACCCCTCCACTTT. It yields the protein CASSTMTGYNSPLHF.